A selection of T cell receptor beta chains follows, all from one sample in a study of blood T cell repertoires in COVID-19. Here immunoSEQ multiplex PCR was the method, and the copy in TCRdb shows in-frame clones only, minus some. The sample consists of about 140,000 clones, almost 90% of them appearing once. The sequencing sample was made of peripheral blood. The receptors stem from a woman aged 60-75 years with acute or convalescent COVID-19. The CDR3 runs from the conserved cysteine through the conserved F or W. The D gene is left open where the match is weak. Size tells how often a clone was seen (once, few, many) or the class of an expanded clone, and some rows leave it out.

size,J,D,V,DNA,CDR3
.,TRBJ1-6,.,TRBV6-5,TGTGCCAGCAGTTACTCAGCCCCAGGGTTTGGGTCACCCCTCCACTTT,CASSYSAPGFGSPLHF
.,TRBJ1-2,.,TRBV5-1,TGCGCCAGCAGCTTGGCAGGGGCTCGGGACGGCTACACCTTC,CASSLAGARDGYTF
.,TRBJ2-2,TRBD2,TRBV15,TGTGCCACCAGCAGAGAGGTTCCGACTAGCGGGGCCGCCGGGGAGCTGTTTTTT,CATSREVPTSGAAGELFF
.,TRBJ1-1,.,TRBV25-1,TGTGCCAGCAGTGTTATCACTGAAGCTTTCTTT,CASSVITEAFF
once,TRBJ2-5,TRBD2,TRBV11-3,TGTGCCAGCAGCCCAACTAGCGGTCATAAGACCCAGTACTTC,CASSPTSGHKTQYF
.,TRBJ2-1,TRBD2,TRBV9,TGTGCCAGCAGCGGGATTAGCGGGGCTTCCTACAATGAGCAGTTCTTC,CASSGISGASYNEQFF
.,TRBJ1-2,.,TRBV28,TGTGCCAGCACTACAGGTGCGGGGAGGAGTGGCTACACCTTC,CASTTGAGRSGYTF
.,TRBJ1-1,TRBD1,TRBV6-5,TGTGCCAGCAGTTACTCGGGACAGCTGAACACTGAAGCTTTCTTT,CASSYSGQLNTEAFF
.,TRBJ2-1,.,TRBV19,TGTGCCAGTAGTACTCTCGACGGAGGCGACAATGAGCAGTTCTTC,CASSTLDGGDNEQFF
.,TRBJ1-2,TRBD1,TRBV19,TGTGCCAGTACCCCGGGACAGGGATTTATCAGTGGCTACACCTTC,CASTPGQGFISGYTF
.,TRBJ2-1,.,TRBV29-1,TGCAGCGTACGGGGAGAATCCCCTAGAGGACTCGACAATGAGCAGTTCTTC,CSVRGESPRGLDNEQFF
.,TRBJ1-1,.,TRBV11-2,TGTGCCAGCAGCTTAGAGTTTGGTGTGAGCACTGAAGCTTTCTTT,CASSLEFGVSTEAFF
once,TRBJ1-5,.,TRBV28,TGTGCCAGCAGAACAGGGCTACAGCCCCAGCATTTT,CASRTGLQPQHF
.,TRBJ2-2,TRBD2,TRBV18,TGTGCCAGCTCTCCAATTAGCGGGAGCACCGGGGAGCTGTTTTTT,CASSPISGSTGELFF
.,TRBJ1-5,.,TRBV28,TGTGCCAGCGCTCAGGGAGGGAGCAATCAGCCCCAGCATTTT,CASAQGGSNQPQHF
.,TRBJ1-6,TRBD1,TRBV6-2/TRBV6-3,TGTGCCAGCAGTTACCTGACAGGGGCGCGTTCACCCCTCCACTTT,CASSYLTGARSPLHF
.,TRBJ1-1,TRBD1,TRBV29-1,TGCAGCGTTGGAGAGGGACAGGGGGGCACTGAAGCTTTCTTT,CSVGEGQGGTEAFF
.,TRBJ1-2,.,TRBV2,TGTGCCAGCAGTGAAGCTGCAGGAATCTATGGCTACACCTTC,CASSEAAGIYGYTF
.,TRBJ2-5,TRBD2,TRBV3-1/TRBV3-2,TGTGCCAGCAGCCCCCCTAGCGGGGGGATGGGGACCCAGTACTTC,CASSPPSGGMGTQYF
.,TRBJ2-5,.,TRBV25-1,TGTGCCAGCAGTGGACAGGAGGTAGAGACCCAGTACTTC,CASSGQEVETQYF
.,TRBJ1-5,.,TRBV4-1,TGCGCCAGCAGCCAAGATCTAAGCAATCAGCCCCAGCATTTT,CASSQDLSNQPQHF
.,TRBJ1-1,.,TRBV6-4,TGTGCCAGCAGTCTACAGAAATACACTGAAGCTTTCTTT,CASSLQKYTEAFF
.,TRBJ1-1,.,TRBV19,TGTGCCAGTAGTTCGAGGCCTACCCCTGAAGCTTTCTTT,CASSSRPTPEAFF
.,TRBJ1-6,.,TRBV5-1,TGCGCCAGCAGCTTGGATGTCAGGGGTGGTTCACCCCTCCACTTT,CASSLDVRGGSPLHF
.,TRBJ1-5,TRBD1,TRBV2,TGTGCCAGCAGGGACAGGGGGATCAATCAGCCCCAGCATTTT,CASRDRGINQPQHF
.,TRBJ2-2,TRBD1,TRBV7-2,TGTGCCAGCAGCTCTCGACAGGGGGCAACCGGGGAGCTGTTTTTT,CASSSRQGATGELFF
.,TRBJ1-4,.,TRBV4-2,TGTGCCAGCAGCCATCCTAGGAGGCCTAATGAAAAACTGTTTTTT,CASSHPRRPNEKLFF
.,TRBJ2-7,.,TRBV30,TGTGCCTGGAGTGTACTGATGTACGAGCAGTACTTC,CAWSVLMYEQYF
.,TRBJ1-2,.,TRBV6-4,TGTGCCAGCAGTGACAGGCCAGGGGACCCGCGTGGCTACACCTTC,CASSDRPGDPRGYTF
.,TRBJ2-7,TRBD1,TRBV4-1,TGCGCCAGCAGCCAGGCCCGGACAGGGAACGAGCAGTACTTC,CASSQARTGNEQYF
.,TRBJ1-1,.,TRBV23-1,TGCGCCAGCAGTCAAGAGGACAGTCCGAACACTGAAGCTTTCTTT,CASSQEDSPNTEAFF
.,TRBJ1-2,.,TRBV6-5,TGTGCCAGCAGTTACGAGGGTTTAAACTATGGCTACACCTTC,CASSYEGLNYGYTF
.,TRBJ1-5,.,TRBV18,TGTGCCAGCTCACCATTTGGACAGAAACAGCCCCAGCATTTT,CASSPFGQKQPQHF
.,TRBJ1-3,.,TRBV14,TGTGCCAGCAGCCCGGACAGAGTTGGAAACACCATATATTTT,CASSPDRVGNTIYF
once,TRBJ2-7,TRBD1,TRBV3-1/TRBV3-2,TGTGCCAGCAGCCAAGGGGACAGGGGCTCCTACGAGCAGTACTTC,CASSQGDRGSYEQYF
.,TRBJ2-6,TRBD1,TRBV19,TGTGCCAGTAGTGAACAGGGGGCGCTTCTATCCGGGGCCAACGTCCTGACTTTC,CASSEQGALLSGANVLTF
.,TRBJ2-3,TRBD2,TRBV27,TGTGCCAGCAGTTGGGGATTATCTCGGCGGGGGGTAGGGGATACGCAGTATTTT,CASSWGLSRRGVGDTQYF
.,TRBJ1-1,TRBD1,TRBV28,TGTGCCAGCCCCAAACCCCTCCGACAGGGGTCGAACACTGAAGCTTTCTTT,CASPKPLRQGSNTEAFF
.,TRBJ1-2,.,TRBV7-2,TGTGCCAGCAGCTTAGGTCAGGGCAACTATGGCTACACCTTC,CASSLGQGNYGYTF
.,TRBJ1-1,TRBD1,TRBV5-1,TGCGCCAGCAGCTTCCGAGCAGGGGGCGTGAACACTGAAGCTTTCTTT,CASSFRAGGVNTEAFF
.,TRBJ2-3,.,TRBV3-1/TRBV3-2,TGTGCCAGCAGCCCACGGGAAATAACAGATACGCAGTATTTT,CASSPREITDTQYF
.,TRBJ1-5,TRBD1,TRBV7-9,TGTGCCAGCAGCGATGACTATCAGGGGGCTCAGCCCCAGCATTTT,CASSDDYQGAQPQHF
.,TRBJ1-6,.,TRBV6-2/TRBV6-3,TGTGCCAGCAGTGGGGCAAGCTATAATTCACCCCTCCACTTT,CASSGASYNSPLHF
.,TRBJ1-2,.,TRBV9,TGTGCCAGCAGACATCAAATCCCAGCAGGTGGCTACACCTTC,CASRHQIPAGGYTF
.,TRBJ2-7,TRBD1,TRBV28,TGTGCCAGCAGTCTTGGGACAGGGAGGGAGCAGTACTTC,CASSLGTGREQYF
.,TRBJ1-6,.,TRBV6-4,TGTGCCAGCAGGACCCCGGGAGGCGACAGCTCCTATAATTCACCCCTCCACTTT,CASRTPGGDSSYNSPLHF
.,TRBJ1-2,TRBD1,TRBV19,TGTGCCAGTACCCTCGGGGGACAGCTCTATGGCTACACCTTC,CASTLGGQLYGYTF
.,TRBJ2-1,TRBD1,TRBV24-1,TGTGCCACCGGAGGGACAGGGGGGTACAATGAGCAGTTCTTC,CATGGTGGYNEQFF
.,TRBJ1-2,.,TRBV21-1,TGTGCCAGCAGCGCCGAAAAACAGGGGGCGCATTATGGCTACACCTTC,CASSAEKQGAHYGYTF
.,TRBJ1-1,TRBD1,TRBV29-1,TGCAGCGTCGTTACAGGGGGCCGCACTGAAGCTTTCTTT,CSVVTGGRTEAFF
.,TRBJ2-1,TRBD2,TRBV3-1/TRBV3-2,TGTGCCAGCAGCCAAGTTCGGTTAGCGGGGGGTTACAATGAGCAGTTCTTC,CASSQVRLAGGYNEQFF
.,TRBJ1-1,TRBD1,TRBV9,TGTGCCAGCAGCACCCACTTGGGACAGGCGAACACTGAAGCTTTCTTT,CASSTHLGQANTEAFF
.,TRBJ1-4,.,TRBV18,TGTGCCAGCTCCTACACCCTCCCGGGGGCAACTAATGAAAAACTGTTTTTT,CASSYTLPGATNEKLFF
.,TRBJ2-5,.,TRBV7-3,TGTGCCAGCAGCTTATCAAACCGGGAGACCCAGTACTTC,CASSLSNRETQYF
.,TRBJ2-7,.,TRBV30,TGTGCCTGGAGTGTACAGTGGAGGGTTCGGGAGCAGTACTTC,CAWSVQWRVREQYF
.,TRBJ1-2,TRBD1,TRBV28,TGTGCCAGCAGTTCCCGACAGGGCTGGTATGGCTACACCTTC,CASSSRQGWYGYTF